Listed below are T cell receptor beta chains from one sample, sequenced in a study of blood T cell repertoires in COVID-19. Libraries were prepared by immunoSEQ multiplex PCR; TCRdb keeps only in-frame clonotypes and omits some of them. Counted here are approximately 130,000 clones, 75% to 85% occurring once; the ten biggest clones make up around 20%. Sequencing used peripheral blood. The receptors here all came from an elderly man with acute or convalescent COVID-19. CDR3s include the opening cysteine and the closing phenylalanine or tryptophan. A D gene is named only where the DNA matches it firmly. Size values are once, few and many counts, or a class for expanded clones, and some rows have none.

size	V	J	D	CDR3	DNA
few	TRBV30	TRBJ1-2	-	CAWTPEGVSAGYTF	TGTGCCTGGACCCCCGAAGGGGTATCGGCTGGCTACACCTTC
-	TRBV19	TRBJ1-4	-	CASREQGVEKLFF	TGTGCCAGTAGAGAACAGGGTGTTGAAAAACTGTTTTTT
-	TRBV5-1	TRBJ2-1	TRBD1	CASSWGQGRFYNEQFF	TGCGCCAGCAGCTGGGGACAGGGCCGTTTCTACAATGAGCAGTTCTTC
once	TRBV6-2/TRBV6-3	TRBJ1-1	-	CASSYTQRRTEAFF	TGTGCCAGCAGTTACACTCAAAGGCGGACTGAAGCTTTCTTT
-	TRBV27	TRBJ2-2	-	CASSYYIATGELFF	TGTGCCAGCAGTTACTATATAGCGACCGGGGAGCTGTTTTTT
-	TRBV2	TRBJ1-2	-	CASSDRIQGIRGYTF	TGTGCCAGCAGTGATCGAATACAGGGTATACGAGGCTACACCTTC
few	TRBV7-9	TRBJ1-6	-	CASSLAPQGRSPLHF	TGTGCCAGCAGCTTAGCCCCCCAGGGGCGTTCACCCCTCCACTTT
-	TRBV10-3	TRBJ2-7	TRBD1	CAISGGQGTYEQYF	TGTGCCATCAGCGGAGGACAGGGGACCTACGAGCAGTACTTC
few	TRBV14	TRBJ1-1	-	CASSQEDGKIWSSEAFF	TGTGCCAGCAGCCAAGAGGACGGGAAGATTTGGTCTTCGGAAGCTTTCTTT
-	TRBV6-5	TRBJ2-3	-	CASTGGLRPDTQYF	TGTGCCAGCACTGGGGGCCTCAGGCCAGATACGCAGTATTTT
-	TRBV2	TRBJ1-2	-	CASSEARANYGYTF	TGTGCCAGCAGTGAAGCTCGAGCTAACTATGGCTACACCTTC
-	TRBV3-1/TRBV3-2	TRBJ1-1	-	CASSQDRYNTEAFF	TGTGCCAGCAGCCAAGATCGCTATAACACTGAAGCTTTCTTT
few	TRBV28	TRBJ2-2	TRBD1	CASSNRQGSGELFF	TGTGCCAGCAGTAACAGACAGGGAAGCGGGGAGCTGTTTTTT
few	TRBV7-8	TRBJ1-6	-	CASNRGTPNSPLHF	TGTGCCAGCAACCGCGGGACTCCCAATTCACCCCTCCACTTT
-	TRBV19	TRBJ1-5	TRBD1	CASSIYGTGARGNQPQHF	TGTGCCAGTAGTATCTATGGGACAGGGGCACGTGGCAATCAGCCCCAGCATTTT
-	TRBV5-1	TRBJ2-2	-	CASSLAGGANTGELFF	TGCGCCAGCAGCTTGGCCGGGGGAGCGAACACCGGGGAGCTGTTTTTT
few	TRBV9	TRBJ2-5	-	CASSAGQGRLQETQYF	TGTGCCAGCAGCGCCGGTCAGGGCAGGCTCCAAGAGACCCAGTACTTC
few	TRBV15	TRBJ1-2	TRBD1	CATSSPVRQGRYTF	TGTGCCACCAGCAGCCCTGTAAGACAGGGTCGCTACACCTTC
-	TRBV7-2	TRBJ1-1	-	CASSTGHRNTEAFF	TGTGCCAGCAGCACGGGACACCGGAACACTGAAGCTTTCTTT
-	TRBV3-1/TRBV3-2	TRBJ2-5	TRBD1	CASSRWAGTEETQYF	TGTGCCAGCAGCCGATGGGCCGGGACAGAAGAGACCCAGTACTTC
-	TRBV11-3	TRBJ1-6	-	CASSLDSNSPLHF	TGTGCCAGCAGCTTAGACAGTAATTCACCCCTCCACTTT
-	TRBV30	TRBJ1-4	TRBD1	CAWTPGTGGREKLFF	TGTGCCTGGACCCCTGGGACAGGGGGCAGGGAAAAACTGTTTTTT
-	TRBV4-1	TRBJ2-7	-	CASSRQIAGTYEQYF	TGCGCCAGCAGCCGCCAGATCGCGGGTACCTACGAGCAGTACTTC
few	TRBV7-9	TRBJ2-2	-	CASSELTVGELFF	TGTGCCAGCAGCGAACTGACAGTCGGGGAGCTGTTTTTT
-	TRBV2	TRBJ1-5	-	CASSEGRVNQPQHF	TGTGCCAGCAGTGAGGGCAGGGTTAATCAGCCCCAGCATTTT
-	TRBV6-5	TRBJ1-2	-	CASAVTVRLLYGYTF	TGTGCCAGCGCTGTGACAGTGAGACTTCTGTATGGCTACACCTTC
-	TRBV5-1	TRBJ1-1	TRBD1	CASSLGQGVTEAFF	TGCGCCAGCAGCTTGGGACAGGGCGTCACTGAAGCTTTCTTT
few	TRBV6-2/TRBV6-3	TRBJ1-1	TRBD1	CASSYRTGDTGNTEAFF	TGTGCCAGCAGTTACAGGACAGGGGATACTGGGAACACTGAAGCTTTCTTT
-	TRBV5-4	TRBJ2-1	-	CASSLSQGTYNEQFF	TGTGCCAGCAGCTTGTCACAGGGAACCTACAATGAGCAGTTCTTC
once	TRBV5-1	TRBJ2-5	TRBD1	CASSSQGLETQYF	TGCGCCAGCAGTTCACAGGGGCTCGAGACCCAGTACTTC
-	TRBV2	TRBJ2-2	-	CASSWDTANTGELFF	TGTGCCAGCTCCTGGGACACAGCGAACACCGGGGAGCTGTTTTTT
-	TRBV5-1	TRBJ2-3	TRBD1	CASSADRVGDTQYF	TGCGCCAGCAGCGCAGACAGGGTTGGAGATACGCAGTATTTT
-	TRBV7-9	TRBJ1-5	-	CASSQGGGNNQPQHF	TGTGCCAGCAGCCAAGGGGGGGGAAACAATCAGCCCCAGCATTTT
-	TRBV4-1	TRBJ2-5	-	CASSQAHPTGRQETQYF	TGCGCCAGCAGCCAAGCGCACCCCACAGGGCGACAAGAGACCCAGTACTTC
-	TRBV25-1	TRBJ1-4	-	CASSEEGLRKLFF	TGTGCCAGCAGTGAAGAAGGTTTGAGGAAACTGTTTTTT
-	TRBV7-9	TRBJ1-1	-	CASSNAIGGDTEAFF	TGTGCCAGCAGCAACGCGATAGGGGGTGACACTGAAGCTTTCTTT
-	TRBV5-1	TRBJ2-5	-	CASSPRARGQQETQYF	TGCGCCAGCAGCCCCAGAGCGAGAGGACAGCAAGAGACCCAGTACTTC
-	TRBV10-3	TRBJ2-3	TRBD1	CATETGSTDTQYF	TGTGCCACAGAGACAGGGAGCACAGATACGCAGTATTTT
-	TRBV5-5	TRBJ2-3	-	CASSPAGVHTLDTQYF	TGTGCCAGCAGCCCGGCAGGGGTTCATACCCTAGATACGCAGTATTTT
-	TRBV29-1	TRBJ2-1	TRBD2	CSVASGDYNEQFF	TGCAGCGTTGCTAGCGGGGACTACAATGAGCAGTTCTTC
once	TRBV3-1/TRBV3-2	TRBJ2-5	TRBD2	CATRLGEGTQYF	TGTGCCACAAGACTGGGGGAGGGGACCCAGTACTTC